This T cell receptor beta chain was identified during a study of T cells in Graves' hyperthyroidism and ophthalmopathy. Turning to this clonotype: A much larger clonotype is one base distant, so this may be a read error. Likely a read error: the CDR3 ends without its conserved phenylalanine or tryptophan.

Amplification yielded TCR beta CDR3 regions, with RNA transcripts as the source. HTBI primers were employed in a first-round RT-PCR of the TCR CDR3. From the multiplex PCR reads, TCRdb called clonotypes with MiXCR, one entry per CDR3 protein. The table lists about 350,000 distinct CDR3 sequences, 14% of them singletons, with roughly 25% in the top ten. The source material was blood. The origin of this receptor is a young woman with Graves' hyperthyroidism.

Written as DNA, the CDR3 is TGTGCCTGGAGTGGACGAGGTTCGGAGACTGAAGCTTTCTGT. It encodes CAWSGRGSETEAFC. J is TRBJ1-1 and V is TRBV30, with D unresolved. Germline CDR1 and CDR2: GTSNPN and SVGIG (reference sequence). The CDR3 spans 14 residues. The ends were cut back, 1 base at V and 5 bases at J, with 14 bases in the middle.